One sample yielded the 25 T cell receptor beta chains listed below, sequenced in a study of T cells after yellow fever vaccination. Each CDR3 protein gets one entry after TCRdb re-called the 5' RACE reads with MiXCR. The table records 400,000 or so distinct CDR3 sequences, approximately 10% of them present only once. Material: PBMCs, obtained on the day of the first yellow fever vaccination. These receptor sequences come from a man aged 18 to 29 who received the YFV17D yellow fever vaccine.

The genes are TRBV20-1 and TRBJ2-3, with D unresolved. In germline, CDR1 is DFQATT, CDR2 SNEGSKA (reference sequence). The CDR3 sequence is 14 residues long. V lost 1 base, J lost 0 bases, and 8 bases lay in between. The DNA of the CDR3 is TGCAGTGCTAGAGGGCTAGGTAGCACAGATACGCAGTATTTT. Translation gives CSARGLGSTDTQYF.

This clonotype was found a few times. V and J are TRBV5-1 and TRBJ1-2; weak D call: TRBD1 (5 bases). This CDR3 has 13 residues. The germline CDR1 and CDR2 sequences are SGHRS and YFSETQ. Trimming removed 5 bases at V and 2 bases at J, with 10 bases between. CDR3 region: CASRRDGNYGYTF. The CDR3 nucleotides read TGCGCCAGCAGAAGGGACGGGAACTATGGCTACACCTTC.

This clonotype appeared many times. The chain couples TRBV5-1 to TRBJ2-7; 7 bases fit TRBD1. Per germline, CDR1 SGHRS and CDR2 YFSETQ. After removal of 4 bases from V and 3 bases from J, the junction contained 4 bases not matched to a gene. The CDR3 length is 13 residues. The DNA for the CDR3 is TGCGCCAGCAGCCAGGACAGGTTCTACGAGCAGTACTTC. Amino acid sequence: CASSQDRFYEQYF. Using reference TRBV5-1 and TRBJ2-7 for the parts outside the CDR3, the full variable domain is KAGVTQTPRYLIKTRGQQVTLSCSPISGHRSVSWYQQTPGQGLQFLFEYFSETQRNKGNFPGRFSGRQFSNSRSEMNVSTLELGDSALYLCASSQDRFYEQYFGPGTRLTVT.

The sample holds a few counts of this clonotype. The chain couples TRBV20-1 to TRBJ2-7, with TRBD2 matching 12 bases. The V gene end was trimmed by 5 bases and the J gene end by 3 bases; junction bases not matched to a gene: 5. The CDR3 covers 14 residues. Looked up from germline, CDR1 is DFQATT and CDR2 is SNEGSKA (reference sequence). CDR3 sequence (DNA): TGCAGTGCTCCTCTAGCGGGGGGGCTCTACGAGCAGTACTTC. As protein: CSAPLAGGLYEQYF.

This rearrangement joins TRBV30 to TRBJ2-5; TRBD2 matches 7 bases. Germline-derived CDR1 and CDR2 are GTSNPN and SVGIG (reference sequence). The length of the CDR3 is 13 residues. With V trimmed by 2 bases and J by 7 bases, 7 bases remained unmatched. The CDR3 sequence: CAWSLSGGATQYF. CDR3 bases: TGTGCCTGGAGTTTGTCGGGGGGAGCGACCCAGTACTTC.

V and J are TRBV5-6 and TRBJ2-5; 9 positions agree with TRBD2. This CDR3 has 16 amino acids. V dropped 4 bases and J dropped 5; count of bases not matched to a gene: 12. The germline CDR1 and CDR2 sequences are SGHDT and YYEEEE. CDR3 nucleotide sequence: TGTGCCAGCAGCCGTTTGGGCGGGGGGGCCTTGGAGACCCAGTACTTC. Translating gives CASSRLGGGALETQYF.

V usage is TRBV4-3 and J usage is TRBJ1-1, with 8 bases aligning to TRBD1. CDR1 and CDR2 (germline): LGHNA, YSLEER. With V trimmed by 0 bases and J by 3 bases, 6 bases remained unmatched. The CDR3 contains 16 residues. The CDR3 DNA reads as TGCGCCAGCAGCCAAGAGTTGACAGGGGAGTACACTGAAGCTTTCTTT. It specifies CASSQELTGEYTEAFF.

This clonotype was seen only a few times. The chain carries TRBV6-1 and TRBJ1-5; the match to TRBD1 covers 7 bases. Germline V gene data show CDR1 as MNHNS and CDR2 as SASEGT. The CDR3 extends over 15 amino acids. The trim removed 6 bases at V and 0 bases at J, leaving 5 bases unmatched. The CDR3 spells CASRGTAYSNQPQHF. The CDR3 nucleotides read TGTGCCAGCAGAGGGACAGCTTATAGCAATCAGCCCCAGCATTTT.

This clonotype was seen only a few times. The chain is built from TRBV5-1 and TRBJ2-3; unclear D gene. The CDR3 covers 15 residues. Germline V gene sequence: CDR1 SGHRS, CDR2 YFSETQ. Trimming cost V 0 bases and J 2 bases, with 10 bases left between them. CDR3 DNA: TGCGCCAGCAGCTTGGAACCGGGCCCCACAGATACGCAGTATTTT. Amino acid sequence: CASSLEPGPTDTQYF.

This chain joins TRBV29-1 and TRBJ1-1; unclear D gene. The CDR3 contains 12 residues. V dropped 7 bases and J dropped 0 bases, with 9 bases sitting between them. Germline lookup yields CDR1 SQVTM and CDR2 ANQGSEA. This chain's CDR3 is CSAPGLNTEAFF. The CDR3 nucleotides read TGCAGCGCTCCGGGATTGAACACTGAAGCTTTCTTT.

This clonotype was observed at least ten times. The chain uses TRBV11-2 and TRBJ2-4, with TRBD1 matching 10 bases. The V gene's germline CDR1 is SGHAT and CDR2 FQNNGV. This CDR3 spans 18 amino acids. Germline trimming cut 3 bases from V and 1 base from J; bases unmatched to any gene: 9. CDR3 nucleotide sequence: TGTGCCAGCAGCTTTGACAGGGGGCTAAGCTTGGCCAAAAACATTCAGTACTTC. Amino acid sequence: CASSFDRGLSLAKNIQYF.

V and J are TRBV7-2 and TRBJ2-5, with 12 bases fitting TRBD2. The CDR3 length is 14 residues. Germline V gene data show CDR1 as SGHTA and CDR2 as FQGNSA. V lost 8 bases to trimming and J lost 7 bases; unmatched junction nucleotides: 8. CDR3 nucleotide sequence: TGTGCCAGCGCCCCCCCTAGCGGGGGGGGGACCCAGTACTTC. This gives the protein CASAPPSGGGTQYF.

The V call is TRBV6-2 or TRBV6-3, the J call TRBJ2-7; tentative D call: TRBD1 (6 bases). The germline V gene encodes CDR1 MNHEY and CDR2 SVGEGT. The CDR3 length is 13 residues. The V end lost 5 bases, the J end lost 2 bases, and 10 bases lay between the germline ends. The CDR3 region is CASSPGHTYEQYV. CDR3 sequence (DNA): TGTGCCAGCAGTCCGGGACACACCTACGAGCAGTACGTC.

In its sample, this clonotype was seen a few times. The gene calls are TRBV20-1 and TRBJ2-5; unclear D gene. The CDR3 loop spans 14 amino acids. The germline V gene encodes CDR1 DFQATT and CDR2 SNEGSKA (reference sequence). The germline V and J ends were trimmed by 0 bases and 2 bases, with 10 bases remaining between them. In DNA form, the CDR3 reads TGCAGTGCTAGAGATCAAGTACAGCAAGAGACCCAGTACTTC. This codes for CSARDQVQQETQYF.

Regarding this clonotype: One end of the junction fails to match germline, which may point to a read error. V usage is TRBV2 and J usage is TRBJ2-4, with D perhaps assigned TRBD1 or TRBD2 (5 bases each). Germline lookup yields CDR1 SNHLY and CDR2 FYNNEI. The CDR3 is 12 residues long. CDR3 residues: CASSLRGSDTKF. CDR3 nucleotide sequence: TGTGCCAGCAGTCTCCGAGGGTCGGACACCAAGTTC.

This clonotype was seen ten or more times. CDR3 residues: CASSQTGTGEGPQETQYF. CDR3 in DNA: TGTGCCAGCAGCCAAACCGGGACAGGGGAAGGGCCACAAGAGACCCAGTACTTC. The genes are TRBV9 and TRBJ2-5; 10 bases line up with TRBD1. Germline CDR1 SGDLS, CDR2 YYNGEE. The V and J ends lost 4 bases and 2 bases, in that order; junction bases with no gene match: 14. CDR3 size: 18 residues.

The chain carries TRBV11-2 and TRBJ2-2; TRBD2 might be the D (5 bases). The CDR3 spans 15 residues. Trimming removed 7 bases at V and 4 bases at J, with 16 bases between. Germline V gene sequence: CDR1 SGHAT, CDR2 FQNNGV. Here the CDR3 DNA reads TGTGCCAGCACACCGCTAGCAGAGCTCACCGGGGAGCTGTTTTTT. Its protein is CASTPLAELTGELFF. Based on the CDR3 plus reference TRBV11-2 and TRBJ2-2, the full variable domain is EAGVAQSPRYKIIEKRQSVAFWCNPISGHATLYWYQQILGQGPKLLIQFQNNGVVDDSQLPKDRFSAERLKGVDSTLKIQPAKLEDSAVYLCASTPLAELTGELFFGEGSRLTVL.

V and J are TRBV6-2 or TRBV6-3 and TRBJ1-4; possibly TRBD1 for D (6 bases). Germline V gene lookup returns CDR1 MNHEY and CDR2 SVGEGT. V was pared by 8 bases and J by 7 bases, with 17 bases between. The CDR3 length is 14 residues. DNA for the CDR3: TGTGCCAGCTGGGGGGGGGCTCGACGTGAAAAACTGTTTTTT. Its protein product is CASWGGARREKLFF.

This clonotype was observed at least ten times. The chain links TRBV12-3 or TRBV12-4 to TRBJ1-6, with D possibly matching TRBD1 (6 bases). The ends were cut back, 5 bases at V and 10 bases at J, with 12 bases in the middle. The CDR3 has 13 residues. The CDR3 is CASSDQGKSPLHF. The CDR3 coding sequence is TGTGCCAGCAGTGACCAGGGGAAATCACCCCTCCACTTT.

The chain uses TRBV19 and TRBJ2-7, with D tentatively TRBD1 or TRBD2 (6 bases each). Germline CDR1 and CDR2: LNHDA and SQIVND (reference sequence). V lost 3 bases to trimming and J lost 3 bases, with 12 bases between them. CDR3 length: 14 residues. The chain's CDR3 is CASSMLGGNYEQYF. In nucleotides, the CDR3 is TGTGCCAGTAGTATGTTGGGGGGCAACTACGAGCAGTACTTC.

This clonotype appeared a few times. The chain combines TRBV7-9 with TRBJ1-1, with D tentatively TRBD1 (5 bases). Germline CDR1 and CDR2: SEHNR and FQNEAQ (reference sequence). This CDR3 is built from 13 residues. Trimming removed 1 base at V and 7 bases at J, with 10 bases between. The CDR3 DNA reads TGTGCCAGCAGCTTAGGGGGCCGGGGTGAAGCTTTCTTT. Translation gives CASSLGGRGEAFF.

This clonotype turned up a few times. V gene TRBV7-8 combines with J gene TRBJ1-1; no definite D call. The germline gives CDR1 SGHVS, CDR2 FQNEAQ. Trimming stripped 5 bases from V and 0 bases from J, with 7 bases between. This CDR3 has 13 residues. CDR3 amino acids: CASSPLLNTEAFF. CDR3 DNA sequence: TGTGCCAGCAGCCCACTCTTGAACACTGAAGCTTTCTTT.

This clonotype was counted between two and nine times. The CDR3 nucleotides read TGTGCCAGCTCACTTCCCCTCGGGGGGGTCACTGAAGCTTTCTTT. Its translation: CASSLPLGGVTEAFF. The chain carries TRBV18 and TRBJ1-1, with a tentative D call TRBD1 (5 bases). The CDR3 length is 15 residues. With 4 bases removed from V and 4 bases from J, the gap between germline ends came to 16 bases. CDR1 is KGHSH, CDR2 LQKENI, per germline.

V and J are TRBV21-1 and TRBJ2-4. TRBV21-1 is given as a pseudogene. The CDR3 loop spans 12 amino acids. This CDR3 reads CASSSLQTGGYF. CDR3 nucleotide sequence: TGTGCCAGCAGTTCATTACAGACCGGCGGCTACTTC.

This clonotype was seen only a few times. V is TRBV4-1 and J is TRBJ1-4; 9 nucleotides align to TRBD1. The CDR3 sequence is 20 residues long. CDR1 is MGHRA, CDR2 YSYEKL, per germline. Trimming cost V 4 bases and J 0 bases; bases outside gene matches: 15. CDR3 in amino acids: CASSRTGDAMAFATNEKLFF. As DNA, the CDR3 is TGCGCCAGCAGCCGGACAGGGGACGCGATGGCATTTGCAACTAATGAAAAACTGTTTTTT.